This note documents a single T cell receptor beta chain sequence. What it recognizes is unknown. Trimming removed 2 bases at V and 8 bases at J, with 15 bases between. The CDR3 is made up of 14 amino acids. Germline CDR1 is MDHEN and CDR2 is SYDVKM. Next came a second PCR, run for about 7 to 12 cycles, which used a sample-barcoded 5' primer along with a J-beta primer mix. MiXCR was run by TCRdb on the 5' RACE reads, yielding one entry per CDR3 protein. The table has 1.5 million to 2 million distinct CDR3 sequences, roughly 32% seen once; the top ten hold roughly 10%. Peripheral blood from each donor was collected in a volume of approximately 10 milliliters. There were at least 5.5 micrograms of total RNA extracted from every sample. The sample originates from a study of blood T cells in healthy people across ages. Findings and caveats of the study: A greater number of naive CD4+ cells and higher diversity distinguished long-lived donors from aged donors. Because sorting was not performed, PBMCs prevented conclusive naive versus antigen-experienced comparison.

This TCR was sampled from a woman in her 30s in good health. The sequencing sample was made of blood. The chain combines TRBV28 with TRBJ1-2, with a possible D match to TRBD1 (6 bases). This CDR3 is CASSLSWARGGYTF. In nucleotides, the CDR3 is TGTGCCAGCAGTTTAAGTTGGGCCAGGGGCGGCTACACCTTC.